In this sample, the clone carrying this TCR beta chain turned up many times. The antigen is undetermined. The data were taken from a study of neurological immune-mediated disorders. Study-wide points: Expansion of TCR clones was greatest in HTLV-1-associated myelopathy and smallest in multiple sclerosis, where it fell below that of healthy controls. Across subjects, no CDR3 amino acid sequence appeared in expanded clones of more than one subject, a finding that suggested private repertoires in all groups.

Unsorted libraries were generated from 2 million PBMCs. These cells had been stored in RNAlater at -80 C. Germline values: CDR1 MNHNY, CDR2 SVGAGI (reference sequence). Trimming stripped 7 bases from V and 5 bases from J, with 12 bases between. CDR3 length equals 13 residues. A single run covered 15-18 subjects with over 170 million TCR-beta sequences. Using its own MiXCR run on the 5' RACE reads, TCRdb lists one record per CDR3 protein. In the table there are over 11,000 distinct CDR3 sequences, over 9.5% of which are singletons. V usage is TRBV6-6 and J usage is TRBJ1-5; D is undetermined. The receptor was isolated from a woman in her thirties or forties in good health. Sequencing input: PBMCs. CDR3 sequence reads: CASKSFWDQPQHF. The CDR3 DNA reads TGTGCCAGCAAAAGCTTCTGGGATCAGCCCCAGCATTTT.